This T cell receptor (beta chain) emerged from a study of circulating CD8 cells and anti-PD-1 response in melanoma. Using around 16 ng of total RNA, TCR libraries were made with the QIAseq Immune Repertoire TCR panel. TCRdb ran MiXCR on the reads and lists one entry per CDR3 protein. Here the sample spans 450 to 600 distinct CDR3 sequences, around 7% being singletons. The CDR3 is 14 residues long. The germline V gene encodes CDR1 LGHDT and CDR2 YNNKEL (reference sequence). The V segment lost 1 base and the J segment 3 bases; nucleotides outside the gene matches: 0. Four subsets defined by PD-1 and/or TIGIT were sorted from live CD3+CD8+TCRalphabeta+ cells. This clonotype is labeled as large (0.1 to 1%).

V is TRBV3-1 and J is TRBJ2-7; TRBD1 matches 10 bases. This clonotype was sampled from a human donor with melanoma. The sample here was CD8+ T cells from PBMCs, taken at baseline or after one month of anti-PD-1 therapy (not recorded which). The CDR3 DNA sequence: TGTGCCAGCAGCCAAGGGACAGGGGGCTACGAGCAGTACTTC. Its translation is CASSQGTGGYEQYF.